One sample yielded the 22 T cell receptor beta chains listed below, sequenced in a study of blood T cell repertoires in COVID-19. The repertoire was sequenced with immunoSEQ multiplex PCR; TCRdb's copy has only in-frame clones and lacks some. The sample holds about 250,000 clones, 82% seen once. Sequencing was performed on peripheral blood. The receptor source for this set is a woman older than 75 with active or convalescent COVID-19.

In this sample, this clone turned up a few times. This rearrangement joins TRBV5-1 to TRBJ1-5; a possible D gene is TRBD1 (6 bases). The CDR3 extends over 14 amino acids. Germline CDR1 SGHRS, CDR2 YFSETQ. V was clipped by 3 bases and J by 5 bases, with 12 bases between them. The chain's CDR3 is CASSSRPGDQPQHF. Here the CDR3 DNA reads TGCGCCAGCAGCTCACGACCAGGGGATCAGCCCCAGCATTTT.

The chain links TRBV3-1 (or the pseudogene TRBV3-2) to TRBJ2-6; D is unclear. The V end lost 3 bases, the J end lost 0 bases, and 3 bases lay between the germline ends. Germline V gene lookup returns CDR1 LGHDT and CDR2 YNNKEL (reference sequence). The CDR3 runs to 14 residues. The CDR3 DNA reads as TGTGCCAGCAGCCACAGCTCTGGGGCCAACGTCCTGACTTTC. Translated, it gives CASSHSSGANVLTF.

The gene calls are TRBV6-2 or TRBV6-3 and TRBJ2-3, with TRBD1 matching 7 bases. Germline-derived CDR1 and CDR2 are MNHEY and SVGEGT. The CDR3 loop spans 15 amino acids. The V segment lost 4 bases and the J segment 6 bases; nucleotides outside the gene matches: 10. CDR3 bases: TGTGCCAGCAGTTGGATTAGACAGGGCTTGGATACGCAGTATTTT. Translating it yields CASSWIRQGLDTQYF.

This clone turned up a few times. This chain joins TRBV19 and TRBJ1-1; no clear D gene. There are 15 residues in the CDR3. Germline CDR1 reads LNHDA; CDR2 reads SQIVND (reference sequence). V lost 5 bases, J lost 1 base, and 14 bases lay in between. The chain's CDR3 is CASSAHPRKNTEAFF. CDR3 sequence (DNA): TGTGCCAGTAGTGCCCACCCGAGGAAGAACACTGAAGCTTTCTTT.

The rearrangement links TRBV9 to TRBJ2-5; 8 bases are shared with TRBD1. V was clipped by 4 bases and J by 5 bases; unmatched bases: 7. Germline CDR1 is SGDLS and CDR2 is YYNGEE. The CDR3 is 14 amino acids. The CDR3 is CASSPGQVGETQYF. The CDR3 DNA follows: TGTGCCAGCAGCCCGGGACAGGTGGGCGAGACCCAGTACTTC.

The chain is built from TRBV2 and TRBJ2-7; D unclear. Germline CDR1 and CDR2: SNHLY and FYNNEI. The CDR3 has 14 residues. The V and J ends lost 5 bases and 3 bases respectively, with 14 bases between them. The CDR3, as DNA: TGTGCCAGCAGTCAACATAGGCCGGGCTACGAGCAGTACTTC. Its translation is CASSQHRPGYEQYF. The complete variable domain, with remaining parts taken from reference TRBV2 and TRBJ2-7, reads EPEVTQTPSHQVTQMGQEVILRCVPISNHLYFYWYRQILGQKVEFLVSFYNNEISEKSEIFDDQFSVERPDGSNFTLKIRSTKLEDSAMYFCASSQHRPGYEQYFGPGTRLTVT.

V usage is TRBV4-1 and J usage is TRBJ1-5, with a weak D call TRBD1 (5 bases). The V end lost 4 bases, the J end lost 11 bases, and 18 bases lay between the germline ends. Per the germline V gene, CDR1 is MGHRA and CDR2 is YSYEKL. This CDR3 is built from 14 residues. The CDR3 nucleotides are TGCGCCAGCAGCCTCCTTTTTGCGGCCAGGGCCCAGCATTTT. It codes for CASSLLFAARAQHF.

The V and J genes are TRBV5-5 and TRBJ1-6; a possible D gene is TRBD1 (6 bases). The CDR3 is 14 amino acids. V was clipped by 6 bases and J by 9 bases, with 16 bases between them. The germline V gene encodes CDR1 SGHKS and CDR2 YYEKEE (reference sequence). This CDR3 is CASTMGAAVSPLHF. In nucleotides, the CDR3 is TGTGCCAGCACCATGGGGGCGGCGGTTTCACCCCTCCACTTT.

The J gene is TRBJ1-5, the V gene TRBV29-1; D remains ambiguous. Germline loops: CDR1 SQVTM, CDR2 ANQGSEA. Trimming took off 5 bases at V and 2 bases at J, with 10 bases between the two ends. This CDR3 spans 13 amino acids. The CDR3 nucleotides are TGCAGCGTTAGCGAGAATCGCAATCAGCCCCAGCATTTT. Protein sequence: CSVSENRNQPQHF.

The chain employs TRBV5-6 and TRBJ2-1; possibly TRBD2 for D (5 bases). Trimming cost V 2 bases and J 9 bases, with 15 bases left between them. This CDR3 region has 14 residues. Germline CDR1 reads SGHDT; CDR2 reads YYEEEE. Written as DNA, the CDR3 is TGTGCCAGCAGCTTTGGACTCGCACATGGTGAGCAGTTCTTC. Translated: CASSFGLAHGEQFF.

The rearrangement links TRBV6-5 to TRBJ1-4, with 7 bases fitting TRBD1. The V segment lost 4 bases and the J segment 2 bases; nucleotides outside the gene matches: 7. Germline assignment: CDR1 MNHEY and CDR2 SVGAGI. The CDR3 loop spans 16 amino acids. CDR3 DNA: TGTGCCAGCAGTTCGACAGGGAAAAGGACTAATGAAAAACTGTTTTTT. It translates to CASSSTGKRTNEKLFF.

The CDR3 loop is CASSLGGRARNEQYF. The DNA for the CDR3 is TGTGCCAGCAGTTTAGGGGGCAGGGCAAGAAACGAGCAGTACTTC. This chain connects TRBV28 to TRBJ2-7; tentative D call: TRBD1 (6 bases). Trimming left V 2 bases short and J 5 bases short, with 16 bases between. The CDR3 contains 15 residues. The germline V gene has CDR1 MDHEN and CDR2 SYDVKM.

This clone was seen a few times. The genes are TRBV18 and TRBJ1-5; D call uncertain. The CDR3 contains 16 residues. V was clipped by 2 bases and J by 0 bases, with 11 bases between them. Germline V gene lookup returns CDR1 KGHSH and CDR2 LQKENI. The CDR3 loop reads CASSPWGGSSNQPQHF. In nucleotides, the CDR3 is TGTGCCAGCTCACCATGGGGAGGGAGTAGCAATCAGCCCCAGCATTTT.

This chain joins TRBV5-1 and TRBJ2-1; 9 bases line up with TRBD2. Trimming cost V 0 bases and J 10 bases; bases outside gene matches: 8. This CDR3 comprises 15 residues. The germline gives CDR1 SGHRS, CDR2 YFSETQ. CDR3 amino acids: CASSLETSGLGEQFF. In nucleotides, the CDR3 is TGCGCCAGCAGCTTGGAGACTAGCGGTTTGGGGGAGCAGTTCTTC.

Here the CDR3 reads CASSSGQLLDGYTF. In DNA, the CDR3 is TGTGCCAGCAGTTCAGGACAGCTTCTCGATGGCTACACCTTC. V gene TRBV27 combines with J gene TRBJ1-2, with D perhaps TRBD1 (6 bases). The V gene's germline CDR1 is MNHEY and CDR2 SMNVEV (reference sequence). This CDR3 has 14 residues. V lost 4 bases, J lost 6 bases, and 15 bases lay in between.

The chain carries TRBV5-1 and TRBJ1-4; TRBD1 might be the D (5 bases). The germline gives CDR1 SGHRS, CDR2 YFSETQ. This CDR3 has 15 residues. V shed 0 bases and J shed 4 bases, with 10 bases lying between them. The CDR3 protein is CASSLEGRDNEKLFF. The DNA of the CDR3 is TGCGCCAGCAGCTTGGAGGGGAGGGATAATGAAAAACTGTTTTTT.

This chain links TRBV27 with TRBJ1-5; no reliable D call. V gave up 3 bases and J gave up 2 bases, with 5 bases separating them. Germline V gene data show CDR1 as MNHEY and CDR2 as SMNVEV (reference sequence). CDR3 length: 13 residues. CDR3 region: CASSFIGNQPQHF. The CDR3 coding sequence is TGTGCCAGCAGTTTTATCGGCAATCAGCCCCAGCATTTT.

The chain joins TRBV7-2 to TRBJ2-3; 7 bases match TRBD2. Unmatched junction bases numbered 12, after V lost 4 bases and J lost 5 bases. CDR3 size: 16 residues. The germline CDR1 and CDR2 sequences are SGHTA and FQGNSA. The CDR3 loop is CASSYPRGVGRDTQYF. The CDR3 DNA is TGTGCCAGCAGCTACCCCCGGGGGGTGGGTCGAGATACGCAGTATTTT.

The rearrangement links TRBV30 to TRBJ1-6, with D perhaps TRBD1 (5 bases). This CDR3 region has 18 residues. Germline V gives CDR1 GTSNPN, CDR2 SVGIG (reference sequence). V dropped 3 bases and J dropped 6 bases, with 24 bases sitting between them. CDR3: CAWRGRVGGKVANSPLHF. The CDR3 coding sequence is TGTGCCTGGAGGGGTAGGGTCGGGGGGAAAGTGGCTAATTCACCCCTCCACTTT.

The chain joins TRBV5-1 to TRBJ2-1; D is undetermined. CDR1 SGHRS and CDR2 YFSETQ come from the germline V gene. The length of the CDR3 is 14 residues. V lost 4 bases to trimming and J lost 0 bases, with 8 bases between them. CDR3 DNA sequence: TGCGCCAGCAGCCCCGATAGCTCCTACAATGAGCAGTTCTTC. Amino acids: CASSPDSSYNEQFF.

The gene calls are TRBV5-6 and TRBJ1-1, with a tentative D call TRBD1 (6 bases). The CDR3 has 16 amino acids. Germline CDR1 SGHDT, CDR2 YYEEEE. With 7 bases removed from V and 0 bases from J, the gap between germline ends came to 19 bases. The CDR3, as DNA: TGTGCCAGCTTCCTCAACGGGGGGCGGATGAACACTGAAGCTTTCTTT. This translates into CASFLNGGRMNTEAFF.

The rearrangement uses TRBV13 and TRBJ1-1; a weak D match, TRBD1 (5 bases). V lost 5 bases, J lost 0 bases, and 19 bases lay in between. The germline V gene encodes CDR1 PRHDT and CDR2 FYEKMQ (reference sequence). The CDR3 runs 17 residues. The CDR3 loop is CASSQVWGGSMNTEAFF. CDR3 nucleotides: TGTGCCAGCAGCCAAGTTTGGGGGGGTTCCATGAACACTGAAGCTTTCTTT.